The clone carrying this TCR beta chain has ten or more counts. Antigen unknown. A second PCR, run for roughly 7 to 11 cycles, used a sample-barcoded 5' primer plus a J-beta primer mix. Every cDNA was tagged by a template-switch adaptor with 12 random nucleotides. TCRdb recomputed calls from the 5' RACE reads with MiXCR, one row per CDR3 protein. The sample contains hundreds of thousands of distinct CDR3 sequences, roughly 30% of which appear only once. The CDR3 is 14 amino acids. Germline values: CDR1 SGDLS, CDR2 YYNGEE. Trimming took 4 bases from V and 3 from J, leaving 13 bases between them. These data originate in a study of blood T cells in healthy people across ages. Study-wide points: Roughly linearly, TCR beta diversity per million T cells fell as age increased. With donor CMV status unknown, expanded clonotype changes were possibly confounded. There were more naive CD4+ cells and higher diversity in long-lived donors than in aged donors.

This receptor was taken from a woman older than 75 in good health. The gene calls are TRBV9 and TRBJ1-2; D may be TRBD1 (6 bases). Sequencing was carried out using blood. This chain's CDR3 is CASSTRTDDYGYTF. CDR3 in DNA: TGTGCCAGCAGCACCCGGACAGACGACTATGGCTACACCTTC. The full variable domain, rest sourced from reference TRBV9 and TRBJ1-2, is DSGVTQTPKHLITATGQRVTLRCSPRSGDLSVYWYQQSLDQGLQFLIQYYNGEERAKGNILERFSAQQFPDLHSELNLSSLELGDSALYFCASSTRTDDYGYTFGSGTRLTVV.